This T cell receptor beta chain was sequenced in a study of blood T cell repertoires in COVID-19. Background on the study: The study drew acute and convalescent COVID-19 samples from the United States, Italy and Spain.

This CDR3 region has 18 residues. Germline V gene sequence: CDR1 KGHSH, CDR2 LQKENI. Trimming took 3 bases from V and 3 from J, leaving 23 bases between them. In the study's own analysis: Quantification of nucleated cells was approximated via reference gene primer amplification. Sequenced by immunoSEQ multiplex PCR; TCRdb stores in-frame clones only, minus some. For V, J and clone size, that table is used; D and trimming come from the DNA. The sample consists of around 260,000 clones, approximately 90% of them appearing once. Seattle participants joined during active infection and were tracked over time.

Sample: peripheral blood. This sequence originates from a woman in her 30s with COVID-19, enrolled during active disease. The chain combines TRBV18 with TRBJ1-1; possible D gene TRBD1, 5 bases. This chain's CDR3 is CASSPPGLGLEYDTEAFF. DNA for the CDR3: TGTGCCAGCTCACCGCCAGGGCTTGGGTTAGAATATGACACTGAAGCTTTCTTT.